Below, 5 T cell receptor beta chains from the same sample are listed, as sequenced in a study of blood T cell repertoires in COVID-19. The data were produced by immunoSEQ multiplex PCR, yet TCRdb's version contains in-frame clones alone and is incomplete. Of over 150,000 clones in the sample, about 86% were seen once. The specimen was peripheral blood. All receptors derive from a woman in her 70s who had recovered from COVID-19.

The chain joins TRBV3-1 (or the pseudogene TRBV3-2) to TRBJ2-5, with a possible D match to TRBD2 (6 bases). CDR1 and CDR2 (germline): LGHDT, YNNKEL (reference sequence). Trimming took off 0 bases at V and 5 bases at J, with 10 bases between the two ends. CDR3 length: 14 amino acids. CDR3 amino acids: CASSQDGRQETQYF. In DNA, the CDR3 is TGTGCCAGCAGCCAAGACGGGAGACAGGAGACCCAGTACTTC.

As to this clone: Distinct nucleotide sequences in the sample also encode this CDR3. V and J are TRBV30 and TRBJ1-5, with TRBD1 as a possible D gene (5 bases). The CDR3 has 13 residues. Germline V CDR1 and CDR2: GTSNPN, SVGIG (reference sequence). V lost 3 bases to trimming and J lost 4 bases, with 10 bases between them. The CDR3: CAWSGGGNQPQHF. The CDR3 DNA reads TGTGCCTGGAGCGGGGGAGGGAATCAGCCCCAGCATTTT. Full variable domain (remainder filled in from reference TRBV30 and TRBJ1-5): SQTIHQWPATLVQPVGSPLSLECTVEGTSNPNLYWYRQAAGRGLQLLFYSVGIGQISSEVPQNLSASRPQDRQFILSSKKLLLSDSGFYLCAWSGGGNQPQHFGDGTRLSIL.

The J gene is TRBJ1-4, the V gene TRBV19, with 12 bases matching TRBD1. V was pared by 3 bases and J by 8 bases, with 4 bases of the junction left unmatched. This CDR3 is 15 amino acids long. Germline CDR1 is LNHDA and CDR2 is SQIVND (reference sequence). CDR3 in amino acids: CASSMGDRGPEKLFF. In nucleotides, the CDR3 is TGTGCCAGTAGTATGGGGGACAGGGGGCCCGAAAAACTGTTTTTT.

The chain links TRBV9 to TRBJ2-1; 11 bases fit TRBD2. J lost 7 bases, V lost 0 bases, and 6 bases had no gene match. This CDR3 comprises 16 residues. Germline CDR1 SGDLS, CDR2 YYNGEE. The CDR3 nucleotides are TGTGCCAGCAGCGTAGCTGGGGCTAGCGGGAGGAATGAGCAGTTCTTC. This gives the protein CASSVAGASGRNEQFF.

CDR3 bases: TGTGCCAGCAGCGGCCCCCACAGGGCGTGGGGCGAGACCCAGTACTTC. This gives the protein CASSGPHRAWGETQYF. The chain uses TRBV6-2 or TRBV6-3 and TRBJ2-5; D may be TRBD1 (6 bases). The germline gives CDR1 MNHEY, CDR2 SVGEGT. This CDR3 has 16 amino acids. V lost 6 bases to trimming and J lost 5 bases, with 22 bases between them.